The 6 T cell receptor beta chains below were found in one sample sequenced in a study of cytomegalovirus exposure and HLA in healthy donors (dated by TCRdb to about 2017). Libraries came from the immunoSEQ multiplex PCR assay. A mixture of 60 forward primers for TCR Vbeta segments and 13 reverse primers for TCR Jbeta segments was used in the multiplex PCR. TCRdb mirrors the immuneACCESS table, restricted to in-frame sequences. Some clones are absent from its copies; in checked studies, under half trace to an unresolved V gene, and the reason for the others is unknown. For this sample there are some 130,000 clones; 76% appear just once. Over 2.5% of the sample goes to the ten largest clones. The sample comprised PBMCs. These receptors originate from a man aged 35-49 years in good health and CMV-seronegative.

This clone was seen a handful of times. J is TRBJ2-7 and V is TRBV7-3; perhaps TRBD2 as D (7 bases). With 5 bases removed from V and 1 base from J, the gap between germline ends came to 18 bases. Per the germline V gene, CDR1 is SGHTA and CDR2 is FQGTGA. The CDR3 extends over 16 amino acids. The CDR3 DNA is TGTGCCAGCAGCCCAAGGGGGGGGCCGGATTCCTACGAGCAGTACTTC. Its protein product is CASSPRGGPDSYEQYF. The entire variable domain, with the rest obtained from reference TRBV7-3 and TRBJ2-7, is as follows: GAGVSQTPSNKVTEKGKYVELRCDPISGHTALYWYRQSLGQGPEFLIYFQGTGAADDSGLPNDRFFAVRPEGSVSTLKIQRTERGDSAVYLCASSPRGGPDSYEQYFGPGTRLTVT.

The sample holds a few counts of this clone. V usage is TRBV6-5 and J usage is TRBJ1-2, with 8 positions matching TRBD1. V trimming: 6 bases; J trimming: 5 bases; junction bases outside the gene matches: 5. This CDR3 spans 13 amino acids. Germline V lookup: CDR1 MNHEY, CDR2 SVGAGI. This CDR3 reads CASSLQGGYGYTF. The DNA for the CDR3 is TGTGCCAGCAGCCTACAGGGGGGGTATGGCTACACCTTC.

This sequence joins TRBV6-5 and TRBJ1-1, with TRBD1 as a possible D gene (5 bases). The CDR3 contains 13 residues. V was shortened by 6 bases and J by 11 bases, with 19 bases between the two germline ends. Germline-derived CDR1 and CDR2 are MNHEY and SVGAGI. The CDR3 DNA follows: TGTGCCAGCAGCCATATAGGCCAAGCAGGGGCTTTCTTT. Its protein is CASSHIGQAGAFF.

The gene calls are TRBV2 and TRBJ2-1, with TRBD2 matching over 11 bases. V lost 4 bases to trimming and J lost 3 bases; unmatched junction nucleotides: 2. Germline CDR1 reads SNHLY; CDR2 reads FYNNEI. The length of the CDR3 is 15 residues. In DNA, the CDR3 is TGTGCCAGCAGTGGGGGGACTAGCGGCTACAATGAGCAGTTCTTC. Its translation: CASSGGTSGYNEQFF. The variable domain in full, with the rest retrieved from reference TRBV2 and TRBJ2-1, is EPEVTQTPSHQVTQMGQEVILRCVPISNHLYFYWYRQILGQKVEFLVSFYNNEISEKSEIFDDQFSVERPDGSNFTLKIRSTKLEDSAMYFCASSGGTSGYNEQFFGPGTRLTVL.

The rearrangement links TRBV7-8 to TRBJ2-5; D perhaps matches TRBD1 (5 bases). The V and J ends lost 5 bases and 1 base respectively, with 17 bases between them. CDR1 is SGHVS and CDR2 is FQNEAQ in the germline V gene. The CDR3 covers 16 residues. In DNA, the CDR3 is TGTGCCAGCAGCAAACAGAGACAGAGATTCCAAGAGACCCAGTACTTC. Translation: CASSKQRQRFQETQYF.

The chain is built from TRBV18 and TRBJ1-4, with a tentative D call TRBD1 (6 bases). Germline values: CDR1 KGHSH, CDR2 LQKENI. The CDR3 is made up of 16 amino acids. V lost 2 bases, J lost 3 bases, and 13 bases lay in between. The DNA of the CDR3 is TGTGCCAGCTCACCATTGGCGGGGGCCTCTAATGAAAAACTGTTTTTT. Translated: CASSPLAGASNEKLFF.